The 21 T cell receptor beta chains reported below all come from one sample, sequenced in a study of blood T cells in healthy people across ages. Primers used in a second PCR of about 7 to 12 cycles were a sample-barcoded 5' primer and a J-beta primer mix. Using its own MiXCR run on the 5' RACE reads, TCRdb lists one record per CDR3 protein. The sample shows 950,000 to 1,200,000 distinct CDR3 sequences, 35% to 45% of them seen only once. The sequenced material came from blood. These TCRs come from a man younger than 30 in good health.

The chain couples TRBV7-2 to TRBJ1-5; 8 positions agree with TRBD1. The V segment lost 4 bases and the J segment 6 bases; nucleotides outside the gene matches: 5. CDR1 and CDR2 from the germline V gene are SGHTA and FQGNSA. The CDR3 is 14 residues long. The CDR3 loop reads CASSSTTGVQPQHF. CDR3 nucleotide sequence: TGTGCCAGCAGCTCGACGACAGGGGTTCAGCCCCAGCATTTT.

The chain joins TRBV3-1 to TRBJ2-3, with D maybe TRBD1 (6 bases). Germline CDR1 is LGHDT and CDR2 is YNNKEL (reference sequence). Trimming took off 8 bases at V and 0 bases at J, with 9 bases between the two ends. The CDR3 runs 13 residues. The DNA of the CDR3 is TGTGCCAGCCGGGACATTAGCACAGATACGCAGTATTTT. This translates into CASRDISTDTQYF.

The V gene is TRBV20-1, the J gene TRBJ2-1; TRBD2 matches 8 bases. From germline, CDR1 is DFQATT and CDR2 SNEGSKA (reference sequence). Germline trimming cut 5 bases from V and 0 bases from J; bases unmatched to any gene: 3. The CDR3 contains 14 residues. CDR3 DNA sequence: TGCAGTGCTTACGGGGGGGACTCCTACAATGAGCAGTTCTTC. It codes for CSAYGGDSYNEQFF.

As concerns this clonotype: This may be a read error: a much more frequent sequence differs by one nucleotide. This chain links TRBV6-5 with TRBJ2-7; 8 bases fit TRBD1. The J call is in doubt because the DNA end fits TRBJ2-5 better. This CDR3 spans 14 amino acids. Germline lookup yields CDR1 MNHEY and CDR2 SVGAGI. Here the CDR3 reads CASIYSQGEETQYF. The CDR3 nucleotides are TGTGCCAGCATTTACTCACAGGGGGAAGAGACCCAGTACTTC.

The chain recombines TRBV5-6 with TRBJ2-3, with 9 bases that match TRBD1. This CDR3 has 15 amino acids. Per the germline V gene, CDR1 is SGHDT and CDR2 is YYEEEE. V gave up 4 bases and J gave up 5 bases; unmatched junction bases: 8. CDR3 amino acids: CASSHPGQGGDTQYF. CDR3 nucleotide sequence: TGTGCCAGCAGCCACCCGGGACAGGGAGGAGATACGCAGTATTTT.

This chain connects TRBV5-1 to TRBJ2-7; no definite D call. The germline V and J ends were trimmed by 4 bases and 1 base, with 12 bases remaining between them. This CDR3 has 14 residues. From germline, CDR1 is SGHRS and CDR2 YFSETQ. CDR3 bases: TGCGCCAGCAGCGCTGGCCTGGTTTCCTACGAGCAGTACTTC. Protein product: CASSAGLVSYEQYF. Full variable domain (remainder filled in from reference TRBV5-1 and TRBJ2-7): KAGVTQTPRYLIKTRGQQVTLSCSPISGHRSVSWYQQTPGQGLQFLFEYFSETQRNKGNFPGRFSGRQFSNSRSEMNVSTLELGDSALYLCASSAGLVSYEQYFGPGTRLTVT.

For this clonotype: Its ends do not fully match the called genes, so a read error is possible. The chain combines TRBV18 with TRBJ2-5; D unresolved. CDR1 and CDR2 from the germline V gene are KGHSH and LQKENI. The CDR3 consists of 13 residues. For the CDR3, the DNA is TGTACCAGCTCGTCGGGTGCTAACAATGAGCAGTACTTC. This gives the protein CTSSSGANNEQYF. Drawing the rest from reference TRBV18 and TRBJ2-5, the complete variable domain is NAGVMQNPRHLVRRRGQEARLRCSPMKGHSHVYWYRQLPEEGLKFMVYLQKENIIDESGMPKERFSAEFPKEGPSILRIQQVVRGDSAAYFCTSSSGANNEQYFGPGTRLLVL.

As concerns this clonotype: A much larger clone differs from this one at a single base, so this may be a read error. The rearrangement links TRBV10-3 to TRBJ2-4; D is undetermined. Germline assignment: CDR1 ENHRY and CDR2 SYGVKD. The CDR3 is made up of 11 amino acids. The germline V and J ends were trimmed by 2 bases and 13 bases, with 9 bases remaining between them. CDR3 loop: CAISEAYVQYF. The DNA for the CDR3 is TGTGCCATCAGTGAGGCCTACGTGCAGTACTTC.

The chain uses TRBV7-2 and TRBJ1-1; 8 bases align to TRBD1. This CDR3 is 16 amino acids long. The J segment lost 4 bases and the V segment lost 1 base, leaving 8 bases of the junction unmatched. Germline V gives CDR1 SGHTA, CDR2 FQGNSA. The CDR3 loop reads CASSLVDRGGGTEAFF. CDR3 bases: TGTGCCAGCAGCTTAGTTGACAGGGGAGGGGGCACTGAAGCTTTCTTT.

This clonotype was found a few times. This chain links TRBV6-2 or TRBV6-3 with TRBJ2-1; no firm D call. The CDR3 consists of 16 residues. Germline CDR1 reads MNHEY; CDR2 reads SVGEGT. Deletions cut 2 bases from V and 4 bases from J, with 15 bases between. CDR3 protein: CASSYTLPPRYNEQFF. CDR3 nucleotides: TGTGCCAGCAGTTACACTCTCCCTCCACGGTACAATGAGCAGTTCTTC.

This clonotype has a handful of counts. This chain links TRBV4-3 with TRBJ1-2; the D is unclear. Germline CDR1 and CDR2: LGHNA and YSLEER. The CDR3 consists of 15 residues. V lost 1 base to trimming and J lost 0 bases, with 9 bases between them. The CDR3 DNA is TGCGCCAGCAGCCAAGTGCACCCAGCTAACTATGGCTACACCTTC. Protein sequence: CASSQVHPANYGYTF.

CDR3 nucleotides: TGTGCCAGCAGCTTAGGCGGGGCAGCTAATGAAAAACTGTTTTTT. It is translated as CASSLGGAANEKLFF. The chain links TRBV7-9 to TRBJ1-4; D possibly corresponds to TRBD1 (5 bases). This CDR3 comprises 15 residues. Germline assignment: CDR1 SEHNR and CDR2 FQNEAQ (reference sequence). With 1 base removed from V and 3 bases from J, the gap between germline ends came to 9 bases.

This clonotype was picked up a small number of times. V usage is TRBV4-3 and J usage is TRBJ2-5; unclear D gene. The V gene's germline CDR1 is LGHNA and CDR2 YSLEER. The CDR3 length is 15 residues. The ends were cut back, 0 bases at V and 5 bases at J, with 13 bases in the middle. The DNA for the CDR3 is TGCGCCAGCAGCCAAGATGGGTCCGTGGGGGAGACCCAGTACTTC. Amino acids: CASSQDGSVGETQYF.

The J gene is TRBJ2-7, the V gene TRBV4-1; D might be TRBD1 or TRBD2, each matching 6 bases. The CDR3 extends over 16 amino acids. Germline CDR1 MGHRA, CDR2 YSYEKL. V gave up 0 bases and J gave up 6 bases, with 18 bases separating them. CDR3 protein: CASSQDRGTQDFEQYF. The CDR3 DNA sequence: TGCGCCAGCAGCCAAGATCGGGGGACACAGGACTTCGAGCAGTACTTC.

V is TRBV14 and J is TRBJ1-1; no reliable D call. The germline gives CDR1 SGHDN, CDR2 FVKESK. V gave up 2 bases and J gave up 1 base, with 5 bases separating them. The CDR3 totals 13 residues. The CDR3 sequence is CASSQLWNTEAFF. The CDR3 bases are TGTGCCAGCAGCCAATTATGGAACACTGAAGCTTTCTTT.

This clonotype has only a few counts. The chain has TRBV20-1 and TRBJ1-6, with D unresolved. V was clipped by 6 bases and J by 11 bases, with 17 bases between them. Germline V lookup: CDR1 DFQATT, CDR2 SNEGSKA (reference sequence). The CDR3 is made up of 13 amino acids. The CDR3 DNA reads as TGCAGTGCCCGGACTGCGGGCGGTCCACCCCTCCACTTT. It yields the protein CSARTAGGPPLHF.

The chain joins TRBV12-3 or TRBV12-4 to TRBJ1-6; D call uncertain. This CDR3 has 15 amino acids. Trimming shortened V by 2 bases and J by 10 bases, and 15 bases separated the two germline ends. CDR3 DNA: TGTGCCAGCAGTTTACATGGGCCCTCAGAATCACCCCTCCACTTT. Protein sequence: CASSLHGPSESPLHF.

Only a few counts were recorded for this clonotype. The chain couples TRBV29-1 to TRBJ2-3; 9 positions match TRBD2. This CDR3 has 15 residues. Germline CDR1 is SQVTM and CDR2 is ANQGSEA. The CDR3 reads CILGRRGGLGDTQYF. CDR3 nucleotide sequence: TGCATCCTAGGTAGGCGGGGGGGCCTTGGAGATACGCAGTATTTT.

On this clonotype: Relative to the germline gene, one junction end is altered; a read error may explain this. The chain recombines TRBV20-1 with TRBJ2-1, with unresolved D. The end of the DNA is better explained by TRBJ2-7, so the J call may be wrong. Germline values: CDR1 DFQATT, CDR2 SNEGSKA (reference sequence). The CDR3 contains 11 residues. The DNA for the CDR3 is TGCATTGCTGGCTCCTACAATGAGCAGTACTTC. Protein product: CIAGSYNEQYF.

The CDR3 sequence is CASLGDEKLFF. The CDR3 DNA is TGTGCCAGCCTAGGGGATGAAAAACTGTTTTTT. This chain uses TRBV7-2 with TRBJ1-4, with D possibly matching TRBD1 (5 bases). Germline V gene sequence: CDR1 SGHTA, CDR2 FQGNSA. V lost 8 bases, J lost 6 bases, and 7 bases lay in between. The CDR3 totals 11 residues.

This clonotype showed up just a few times. The chain joins TRBV4-3 to TRBJ1-1, with a weak D call TRBD1 (5 bases). The ends were cut back, 4 bases at V and 2 bases at J, with 14 bases in the middle. Germline CDR1 is LGHNA and CDR2 is YSLEER. The CDR3 loop spans 15 amino acids. The CDR3 sequence: CASSLQTAVNTEAFF. CDR3 coding DNA: TGCGCCAGCAGCCTCCAGACAGCTGTAAACACTGAAGCTTTCTTT.